The sequence of this T cell receptor (beta chain) was determined in a study of blood T cell repertoires in COVID-19. In the original workflow: How many nucleated cells were present was estimated from reference gene primer amplification. This table comes from immunoSEQ multiplex PCR, and its TCRdb copy is limited to in-frame clones, with some not included. That table gives V, J and clone size, and the DNA gave D and trimming. The repertoire includes 320,000 or so clones, 85% of them detected once, and over 1.5% sits in the top ten. There are 13 residues in the CDR3. The germline V gene has CDR1 MNHEY and CDR2 SMNVEV (reference sequence). V was shortened by 5 bases and J by 5 bases, with 12 bases between the two germline ends.

This chain uses TRBV27 with TRBJ2-5; a weak D match, TRBD1 (6 bases). The sequencing sample was made of PBMCs or T cells enriched from blood (not recorded which). The clonotype comes from a woman between 25 and 40 years old who had been exposed to COVID-19. This CDR3 reads CASSRPGEETQYF. CDR3 in DNA: TGTGCCAGCAGTCGTCCAGGGGAGGAGACCCAGTACTTC.